These T cell receptor beta chains were read from a single sample in a study of T cells in Graves' hyperthyroidism and ophthalmopathy. MiXCR, run by TCRdb on the multiplex PCR reads, gives a single entry per CDR3 protein. The sample lists more than 500,000 distinct CDR3 sequences; approximately 16% were seen once. Sample: blood. Receptors were obtained from a woman in her 30s with Graves' ophthalmopathy. CDR3s include the opening cysteine and the closing phenylalanine or tryptophan. The D gene is left open where the match is weak. Some rows mark clone size as missing; the rest say once, few, many or name a class of expanded clone.

d_call	j_call	clone_size	v_call	cdr3_nt	cdr3_aa
NA	TRBJ2-3	few	TRBV30	TGTGCCTGGAGTGTAGACTCAGTTCTAGTGCAGTATTTT	CAWSVDSVLVQYF
NA	TRBJ2-2	many	TRBV30	TGTGCCTGGGGCGCCACCGGGGAGCTGTTTTTT	CAWGATGELFF
TRBD2	TRBJ2-3	few	TRBV10-3	TGTGCCATCAGTGAGTGGGGGACTAGCGCGGGCACAGATACGCAGTATTTT	CAISEWGTSAGTDTQYF
NA	TRBJ1-2	many	TRBV18	TGTGCCAGCTCACCTCGAGACGACTATGGCTACACCTTC	CASSPRDDYGYTF
TRBD2	TRBJ2-3	NA	TRBV5-1	TGCGCCAGCAGCTTGGGGGGACTAGCCCTCCGGTCAGATACGCAGTATTTT	CASSLGGLALRSDTQYF
TRBD2	TRBJ2-1	NA	TRBV6-1	TGTGCCAGCAGTCCACTTTCCGGGAGGGCTTACAATGAGCAGTTCTTC	CASSPLSGRAYNEQFF
NA	TRBJ1-2	many	TRBV9	TGTGCCAGCAGCGTAGGGGAGGGAGACGGCTACACCTTC	CASSVGEGDGYTF
TRBD1	TRBJ2-1	few	TRBV19	TGTGCCAGTAGGGCAGACAGGGGCCCTGTGGGCTCCTACAATGAGCAGTTCTTC	CASRADRGPVGSYNEQFF
TRBD2	TRBJ2-1	NA	TRBV20-1	TGCAGTGCTGGGAGGGTATATCCCCTCCCCCCCGGGATGTCCTACAATGAGCAGTTCTTC	CSAGRVYPLPPGMSYNEQFF
NA	TRBJ2-1	NA	TRBV10-3	TGTGCCATCAAGGGCGGGGCAGGATACAATGAGCAGTTCTTC	CAIKGGAGYNEQFF
NA	TRBJ2-7	many	TRBV28	TGTGCCACGGGCGAAGGTGGGCCCTACGAGCAGTACTTC	CATGEGGPYEQYF
TRBD1	TRBJ1-4	few	TRBV3-1	TGTGCCAGCAGCGTGCAGGGGGCAGGTGAAAAACTGTTTTTT	CASSVQGAGEKLFF
TRBD1	TRBJ2-1	NA	TRBV25-1	TGTGCCAGCAGTGTAACCGGGACAGGGGAGAATGAGCAGTTCTTC	CASSVTGTGENEQFF
NA	TRBJ2-1	many	TRBV18	TGTGCCAGCACCGGGGAGTCCTACAATGAGCAGTTCTTC	CASTGESYNEQFF
NA	TRBJ2-7	many	TRBV28	TGTGCCAGCAGCCCCTCTGGGAGCTCCTACGAGCAGTACTTC	CASSPSGSSYEQYF
NA	TRBJ1-4	many	TRBV2	TGTGCCAGCAGTGAGGGCCAGATCTCGCCCCTACTGTTTTTT	CASSEGQISPLLFF
NA	TRBJ1-5	few	TRBV6-2/TRBV6-3	TGTGCCAGCAGTTACAAGGGGGACTGGCGAGGGAGCAATCAGCCCCAGCATTTT	CASSYKGDWRGSNQPQHF
TRBD1	TRBJ2-6	NA	TRBV28	TGTGCCAGCAGTTTGCCCGGGACAGGCATTTTCTCTGGGGCCAACGTCCTGACTTTC	CASSLPGTGIFSGANVLTF
NA	TRBJ2-1	many	TRBV11-3	TGTGCCAGCAGCAGAGATGGGGGTTCGTCTTACAATGAGCAGTTCTTC	CASSRDGGSSYNEQFF
TRBD2	TRBJ2-7	many	TRBV10-3	TGTGCCATCAGGGATGGACTAGCGGGAGGGAACGAGCAGTACTTC	CAIRDGLAGGNEQYF
TRBD2	TRBJ2-5	NA	TRBV24-1	TGTGCCACCAGTCTAAGCGGGAGGGCGCGGGAGACCCAGTACTTC	CATSLSGRARETQYF
TRBD1	TRBJ2-5	once	TRBV18	TGTGCCAGCTCACCACTCCCAGGACAGGGATTTCAACCGGTTCAAGAGACCCAGTACTTC	CASSPLPGQGFQPVQETQYF
NA	TRBJ2-3	many	TRBV5-1	TGCGCCAGCAGCCCACCACAGGTTACTGCAGATACGCAGTATTTT	CASSPPQVTADTQYF
TRBD1	TRBJ2-7	NA	TRBV5-1	TGCGCCAGCAGCCAAGCGAGGACAGGGGGCCACGAGCAGTACTTC	CASSQARTGGHEQYF